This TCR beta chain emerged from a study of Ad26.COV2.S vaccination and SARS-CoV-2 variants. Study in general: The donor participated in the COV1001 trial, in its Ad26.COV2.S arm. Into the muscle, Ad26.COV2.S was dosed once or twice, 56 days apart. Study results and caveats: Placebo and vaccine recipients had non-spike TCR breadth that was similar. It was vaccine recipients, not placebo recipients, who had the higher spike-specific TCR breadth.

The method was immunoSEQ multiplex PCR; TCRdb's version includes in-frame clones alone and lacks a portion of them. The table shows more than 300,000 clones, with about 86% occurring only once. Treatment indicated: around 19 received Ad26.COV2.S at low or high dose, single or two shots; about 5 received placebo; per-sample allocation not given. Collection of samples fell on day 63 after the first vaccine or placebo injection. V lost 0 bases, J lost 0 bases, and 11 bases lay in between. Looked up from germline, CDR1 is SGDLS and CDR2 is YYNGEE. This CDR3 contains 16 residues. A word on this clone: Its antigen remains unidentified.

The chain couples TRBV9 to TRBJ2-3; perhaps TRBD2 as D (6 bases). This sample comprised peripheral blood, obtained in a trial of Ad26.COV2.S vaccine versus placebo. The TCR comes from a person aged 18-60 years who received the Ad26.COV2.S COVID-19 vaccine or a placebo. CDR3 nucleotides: TGTGCCAGCAGCGTAGGTAACGGGGGTAGCACAGATACGCAGTATTTT. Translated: CASSVGNGGSTDTQYF.